These 3 T cell receptor beta chains were sequenced from one sample in a study of cytomegalovirus exposure and HLA in healthy donors (TCRdb year 2017). The library was generated by the immunoSEQ multiplex PCR assay. A mixture of 60 forward primers for TCR Vbeta segments and 13 reverse primers for TCR Jbeta segments was used in the multiplex PCR. This immuneACCESS table, as held by TCRdb, lists in-frame sequences with V and J called but not all clones. Of the missing ones, under half trace to an unresolved V gene in checked studies; the others have no known cause. The sample table records roughly 200,000 clones; roughly 12% of these occur just once. The top ten hold less than 8.5% of the sample. Sequencing input: PBMCs. The receptors were sampled from a man aged 45-65 years in good health and CMV-seropositive.

V usage is TRBV5-4 and J usage is TRBJ2-6; tentatively, D is TRBD1 (6 bases). The length of the CDR3 is 14 residues. CDR1 and CDR2 (germline): SGHNT, YYREEE (reference sequence). V gave up 7 bases and J gave up 3 bases, with 11 bases separating them. In DNA form, the CDR3 reads TGTGCCAGCGGCAGGGGTGGTGGGGCCAACGTCCTGACTTTC. This translates into CASGRGGGANVLTF.

CDR3: CASSQGQGNRNTF. CDR3 DNA: TGTGCCAGCAGCCAGGGACAGGGAAATCGTAACACCTTC. The rearrangement links TRBV6-5 to TRBJ1-2, with 9 nucleotides matching TRBD1. There are 13 residues in the CDR3. With V trimmed by 6 bases and J by 12 bases, 11 bases remained unmatched. Germline V lookup: CDR1 MNHEY, CDR2 SVGAGI.

Only a few counts were recorded for this clone. This rearrangement joins TRBV29-1 to TRBJ2-7; no reliable D call. The CDR3 has 14 amino acids. V lost 6 bases and J 3 bases, leaving 18 bases between the germline ends. CDR1 is SQVTM and CDR2 is ANQGSEA in the germline V gene. The CDR3 region has the DNA TGCAGCGTCCGAGGCCAAACGGGTATCTACGAGCAGTACTTC. As protein: CSVRGQTGIYEQYF.